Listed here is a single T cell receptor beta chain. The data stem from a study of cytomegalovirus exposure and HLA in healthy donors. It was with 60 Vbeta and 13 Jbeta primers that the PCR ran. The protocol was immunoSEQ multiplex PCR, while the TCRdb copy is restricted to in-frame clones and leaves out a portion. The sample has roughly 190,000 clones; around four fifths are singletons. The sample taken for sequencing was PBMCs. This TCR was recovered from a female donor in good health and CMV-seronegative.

CDR3 sequence reads: CASSLEVRVAEAFF. CDR3 nucleotides: TGTGCCAGCAGCTTAGAGGTCAGGGTGGCTGAAGCTTTCTTT. The chain carries TRBV7-2 and TRBJ2-2; TRBD1 might be the D (5 bases). The J call may be mistaken, given a closer DNA end match to TRBJ1-1. Germline-derived CDR1 and CDR2 are SGHTA and FQGNSA. This CDR3 spans 14 amino acids.